This T cell receptor (beta chain) emerged from a study of cytomegalovirus exposure and HLA in healthy donors (dated by TCRdb to 2017 to 2019). Study-level background: According to a later analysis, one platform produced both the roughly 130 validation repertoires and the 700 or so repertoires of the first cohort. The study was designed to test whether signatures of past pathogen exposure could be identified by cataloging public T cell receptors. Besides the first cohort of roughly 700 subjects, a separate validation cohort made up of roughly 120 different subjects was used. High-throughput TCR immunosequencing, statistical association of individual TCRs with disease status, and machine learning were combined to predict cytomegalovirus infection status.

Concerning this clone: The clone's antigen remains unknown. No quality values exist for individual bases; no much larger clone is one base distant.

V is reduced by 0 bases and J by 2 bases, leaving a spacing of 11 bases between them. The CDR3 starts with the cysteine, ends with the phenylalanine, and has 16 residues. The CDR3 DNA has 48 bases and is translated from base 1. CDR1 and CDR2 are drawn from the germline V gene (reference sequence): SGHKS, YYEKEE. The full study reports these points: The study listed 164 TCR beta chains as associated with cytomegalovirus. Across donors, most TCR sequences were observed very rarely, whereas some public TCRs were present in many individuals. A few of the identified cytomegalovirus-associated TCR beta chains were confirmed in vitro to be specific for cytomegalovirus antigens. The classifier was reported to diagnose cytomegalovirus status with high specificity and sensitivity in both the original and validation cohorts. A later analysis lacked HLA typing for the validation cohort, so it scored co-occurrence in that cohort across all 120 repertoires. The authors suggested that the approach could potentially be generalized to other disease states and immunological phenotypes. In a later analysis, TCRs clustered in the first cohort were found to also tend to co-occur in the 100 to 150 validation repertoires, with over 90% of cluster scores above 0.

The library was produced with the immunoSEQ multiplex PCR assay. In the source study's methods: To diagnose cytomegalovirus status from the catalog of TCR beta chain sequences, a statistical classification framework was built. Entries here come from immuneACCESS through TCRdb and include only in-frame sequences with V and J called. Some clones fail to appear in such tables; in the studies checked, an unresolved V gene covers under half of the shortfall, and the cause of the remainder is unknown. D and trimming were read from the DNA, whereas the V and J calls and clone size are those reported in that table. The sample table contains some 77,000 clones; only one count was recorded for just under 95% of them. Together, the top ten hold about 1.4% of the sample. The donors were included in the validation cohort of 120 subjects, a group kept apart from the roughly 690-subject first cohort.

The sequence is built from TRBV5-5 and TRBJ1-4; no confident D gene assignment can be made. The TCR was taken from a man aged 18 to 29 in good health and CMV-seropositive. Sequencing used PBMCs. The CDR3 region reads CASSLANGGTNEKLFF. Here is the DNA: TGTGCCAGCAGCTTGGCCAATGGAGGGACTAATGAAAAACTGTTTTTT. With the rest looked up from the reference TRBV5-5 and TRBJ1-4 genes rather than sequenced, the full variable domain is DAGVTQSPTHLIKTRGQQVTLRCSPISGHKSVSWYQQVLGQGPQFIFQYYEKEERGRGNFPDRFSARQFPNYSSELNVNALLLGDSALYLCASSLANGGTNEKLFFGSGTQLSVL.